This entry concerns a single TCR beta chain. Its antigen remains unidentified. Per-sample assaying covered some 10^5 TCR templates. Profiled with immunoSEQ multiplex PCR; TCRdb holds only in-frame clones, not every one. The table lists 85,000 to 130,000 clones, about 91% of them singletons. The CDR3 has 9 amino acids. V lost 7 bases to trimming and J lost 6 bases, with 7 bases between them. Germline V CDR1 and CDR2: SQVTM, ANQGSEA. These data originate in a study of siplizumab effects on memory and regulatory T cells. Study-wide results and limits: Mappable CD4+ clones that were alloreactive averaged 68.8% Treg-derived with siplizumab versus roughly 25% in controls. Roughly 80-97% of dividing CD4+ or CD8+ clones were without an attributable naive or memory phenotype. The authors did not confirm suppressive function in proliferating Tregs from siplizumab cultures.

The receptor was isolated from a human donor in good health. This chain joins TRBV29-1 and TRBJ2-7; D gene ambiguous. What was sequenced was Tregs sorted from blood. The CDR3 sequence: CSAPSEQYF. The CDR3 DNA reads as TGCAGCGCCCCTAGCGAGCAGTACTTC.